Below are 26 T cell receptor beta chains sequenced from a single sample in a study of T cell responses to AZD1222 COVID-19 vaccine. TCRdb keeps only in-frame clones here, not all; method: immunoSEQ multiplex PCR. Of 110,000 to 150,000 clones in the sample, 80% to 95% were seen once. The source was peripheral blood, collected on day 0 of AZD1222 vaccination. These receptors were taken from an adult in good health.

The chain links TRBV27 to TRBJ2-7; 11 bases fit TRBD2. The V and J ends lost 6 bases and 2 bases, in that order; junction bases with no gene match: 9. Germline V gene lookup returns CDR1 MNHEY and CDR2 SMNVEV (reference sequence). The CDR3 is 16 amino acids. CDR3 residues: CASRSPGLAGTYEQYF. The CDR3 DNA follows: TGTGCCAGCAGATCCCCCGGACTAGCGGGTACCTACGAGCAGTACTTC.

CDR3 loop: CASSILAGANNEQFF. The CDR3 DNA reads TGTGCCAGCAGTATACTAGCGGGGGCCAACAATGAGCAGTTCTTC. V usage is TRBV27 and J usage is TRBJ2-1; 11 bases are shared with TRBD2. The CDR3 contains 15 residues. The trim removed 5 bases at V and 5 bases at J, leaving 5 bases unmatched. Germline CDR1 MNHEY, CDR2 SMNVEV (reference sequence).

The chain joins TRBV19 to TRBJ2-6; D is unresolved. Deletions cut 3 bases from V and 0 bases from J, with 9 bases between. This CDR3 comprises 16 residues. Germline V lookup: CDR1 LNHDA, CDR2 SQIVND (reference sequence). This chain's CDR3 is CASSIGRLSGANVLTF. The CDR3 DNA reads TGTGCCAGTAGTATTGGACGGCTCTCTGGGGCCAACGTCCTGACTTTC.

The chain is built from TRBV6-5 and TRBJ1-1, with D possibly TRBD1 on 6 matching bases. The CDR3 consists of 11 residues. Germline-derived CDR1 and CDR2 are MNHEY and SVGAGI. V lost 8 bases and J 4 bases, leaving 8 bases between the germline ends. The CDR3 here is CASQGGTEAFF. The CDR3 DNA is TGTGCCAGCCAAGGGGGCACTGAAGCTTTCTTT.

This sequence joins TRBV19 and TRBJ1-3, with D hard to call. Germline CDR1 reads LNHDA; CDR2 reads SQIVND (reference sequence). The ends were cut back, 8 bases at V and 2 bases at J, with 13 bases in the middle. This CDR3 comprises 14 residues. The DNA of the CDR3 is TGTGCCAGTCGTCCATCAGCGGCTGGAAACACCATATATTTT. As protein: CASRPSAAGNTIYF.

The V call is TRBV30, the J call TRBJ1-2; no firm D call. Trimming pared 8 bases from V and 8 bases from J, leaving 18 bases between. Germline assignment: CDR1 GTSNPN and CDR2 SVGIG (reference sequence). CDR3 length: 12 amino acids. CDR3 nucleotides: TGTGCCCATCTGGGTCTCAGGTGGGGCTACACCTTC. Translated, it gives CAHLGLRWGYTF.

This sequence joins TRBV7-9 and TRBJ2-3; 7 bases are a match to TRBD1. The V and J ends lost 2 bases and 0 bases, in that order; junction bases with no gene match: 2. CDR3 length equals 15 residues. The V gene's germline CDR1 is SEHNR and CDR2 FQNEAQ (reference sequence). CDR3 residues: CASSLWDSSTDTQYF. As DNA, the CDR3 is TGTGCCAGCAGCTTATGGGACAGTAGCACAGATACGCAGTATTTT.

The chain links TRBV27 to TRBJ2-7; D is possibly TRBD1 or TRBD2 (5 bases each). The ends were cut back, 8 bases at V and 4 bases at J, with 18 bases in the middle. There are 14 residues in the CDR3. CDR1 and CDR2 from the germline V gene are MNHEY and SMNVEV (reference sequence). The CDR3 loop reads CASCPGPLGYEQYF. CDR3 DNA: TGTGCCAGCTGTCCGGGACCCTTGGGGTACGAGCAGTACTTC.

DNA for the CDR3: TGTGCCAGCAGCCTCCAGGGTTACGGCTACACCTTC. This sequence encodes CASSLQGYGYTF. V usage is TRBV7-8 and J usage is TRBJ1-2, with D perhaps matching TRBD1 (5 bases). Trimming shortened V by 5 bases and J by 8 bases, and 12 bases separated the two germline ends. Germline V gene lookup returns CDR1 SGHVS and CDR2 FQNEAQ. This CDR3 spans 12 amino acids.

The CDR3 sequence: CSARSTPEQYF. The CDR3 DNA follows: TGCAGTGCTAGGTCGACGCCCGAGCAGTACTTC. This chain connects TRBV20-1 to TRBJ2-7; no definite D call. Germline-derived CDR1 and CDR2 are DFQATT and SNEGSKA (reference sequence). The V gene lost 3 bases and the J gene lost 6 bases, with 9 bases spanning the gap. The CDR3 runs to 11 residues.

The V call is TRBV24-1, the J call TRBJ1-2, with TRBD1 identical over 7 bases. CDR3 length: 14 residues. V shed 3 bases, J shed 3 bases, and the junction held 3 bases outside the gene matches. From germline, CDR1 is KGHDR and CDR2 SFDVKD. The CDR3 bases are TGTGCCACCAGTGATGGGGGGACAGACTATGGCTACACCTTC. The encoded protein is CATSDGGTDYGYTF.

V gene TRBV5-1 combines with J gene TRBJ2-3, with unresolved D. CDR1 and CDR2 (germline): SGHRS, YFSETQ. Trimming took 5 bases from V and 1 from J, leaving 11 bases between them. The CDR3 has 14 residues. The CDR3 sequence is CASSGGGGTDTQYF. CDR3 sequence (DNA): TGCGCCAGCAGTGGCGGTGGTGGCACAGATACGCAGTATTTT.

The rearrangement links TRBV19 to TRBJ2-1, with 14 bases aligning to TRBD2. Germline V gene lookup returns CDR1 LNHDA and CDR2 SQIVND (reference sequence). The CDR3 extends over 17 amino acids. Trimming cost V 5 bases and J 3 bases; bases outside gene matches: 6. The CDR3 bases are TGTGCCAGTAGTCGCGGACTAGCGGGAGGTAGCTACAATGAGCAGTTCTTC. Its translation: CASSRGLAGGSYNEQFF.

The chain employs TRBV5-7 and TRBJ2-7; 8 bases are a match to TRBD1. TRBV5-7 carries the ORF label, with uncertain function. Trimming removed 4 bases from V and 4 bases from J; junction bases left unmatched: 7. The CDR3 covers 14 residues. The CDR3 spells CASSGGQGGYEQYF. In DNA, the CDR3 is TGTGCCAGCAGCGGAGGACAGGGTGGTTACGAGCAGTACTTC.

This clone occurred once. This sequence joins TRBV7-2 and TRBJ2-7; no firm D call. V lost 2 bases to trimming and J lost 4 bases, with 9 bases between them. Germline CDR1 and CDR2: SGHTA and FQGNSA. The CDR3 sequence is 13 residues long. CDR3 coding DNA: TGTGCCAGCAGCTTATCCCGCAGGTACGAGCAGTACTTC. This sequence encodes CASSLSRRYEQYF.

The chain links TRBV11-1 to TRBJ2-5; the D is unclear. CDR1 and CDR2 (germline): SGHAT, FQDESV (reference sequence). CDR3 size: 15 residues. V lost 5 bases and J 2 bases, leaving 15 bases between the germline ends. This CDR3 reads CASSPRTAGQETQYF. CDR3 sequence (DNA): TGTGCCAGCAGCCCCCGCACGGCTGGACAAGAGACCCAGTACTTC.

The gene calls are TRBV6-5 and TRBJ2-1; 10 bases map to TRBD2. This CDR3 has 16 residues. J lost 3 bases, V lost 4 bases, and 6 bases had no gene match. Germline V gene lookup returns CDR1 MNHEY and CDR2 SVGAGI. The CDR3 sequence: CASSSLRTSGYNEQFF. The CDR3 coding sequence is TGTGCCAGCAGTTCACTCCGGACTAGCGGCTACAATGAGCAGTTCTTC.

The chain links TRBV13 to TRBJ1-1, with D uncertain. This CDR3 contains 17 residues. CDR1 is PRHDT, CDR2 FYEKMQ, per germline (reference sequence). V lost 3 bases, J lost 0 bases, and 17 bases lay in between. CDR3 residues: CASSFPNPEIMNTEAFF. CDR3 DNA sequence: TGTGCCAGCAGCTTCCCCAATCCTGAGATCATGAACACTGAAGCTTTCTTT.

The V call is TRBV7-2, the J call TRBJ2-1; 9 bases line up with TRBD2. V was clipped by 4 bases and J by 5 bases; unmatched bases: 6. The CDR3 totals 15 residues. The germline V gene has CDR1 SGHTA and CDR2 FQGNSA. The CDR3 reads CASSSSGTSNNEQFF. DNA of the CDR3: TGTGCCAGCAGCTCCTCCGGGACTAGCAACAATGAGCAGTTCTTC.

J is TRBJ1-1 and V is TRBV19; 9 bases match TRBD1. Unmatched junction bases numbered 8, after V lost 5 bases and J lost 7 bases. Per the germline V gene, CDR1 is LNHDA and CDR2 is SQIVND (reference sequence). This CDR3 is built from 14 residues. The CDR3 DNA is TGTGCCAGTAGTCCTGGGACAGGGATCCGTGAAGCTTTCTTT. Its protein is CASSPGTGIREAFF.

This sequence joins TRBV5-6 and TRBJ1-1; no definite D call. Germline lookup yields CDR1 SGHDT and CDR2 YYEEEE. The CDR3 runs 14 residues. The V gene lost 1 base and the J gene lost 0 bases, with 7 bases spanning the gap. In DNA form, the CDR3 reads TGTGCCAGCAGCTTGAACAGACTGAACACTGAAGCTTTCTTT. Its protein is CASSLNRLNTEAFF. Filled out from reference TRBV5-6 and TRBJ1-1, the complete variable domain reads DAGVTQSPTHLIKTRGQQVTLRCSPKSGHDTVSWYQQALGQGPQFIFQYYEEEERQRGNFPDRFSGHQFPNYSSELNVNALLLGDSALYLCASSLNRLNTEAFFGQGTRLTVV.

The chain is built from TRBV29-1 and TRBJ2-2; TRBD2 might be the D (6 bases). This CDR3 spans 12 amino acids. Between the trimmed V and J ends, which lost 4 bases and 6 bases, there was a span of 9 bases. CDR1 is SQVTM and CDR2 is ANQGSEA in the germline V gene. The CDR3 here is CSVAAGPGELFF. The DNA for the CDR3 is TGCAGCGTTGCGGCGGGGCCCGGGGAGCTGTTTTTT.

The rearrangement joins TRBV7-2 to TRBJ1-1; D might be TRBD1 (6 bases). CDR3 length: 14 amino acids. Germline V CDR1 and CDR2: SGHTA, FQGNSA. V was clipped by 3 bases and J by 0 bases, with 8 bases between them. The CDR3 nucleotides are TGTGCCAGCAGCTTTGGACAGATGAACACTGAAGCTTTCTTT. This gives the protein CASSFGQMNTEAFF.

V is TRBV28 and J is TRBJ1-1; TRBD1 agrees at 7 bases. The J segment lost 2 bases and the V segment lost 6 bases, leaving 6 bases of the junction unmatched. In germline, CDR1 is MDHEN, CDR2 SYDVKM. The CDR3 has 14 residues. CDR3 sequence reads: CASSEGALNTEAFF. For the CDR3, the DNA is TGTGCCAGCAGCGAGGGGGCGCTCAACACTGAAGCTTTCTTT.

This clone is a singleton in its sample. The chain links TRBV5-1 to TRBJ1-6; no clear D. Germline lookup yields CDR1 SGHRS and CDR2 YFSETQ. V lost 0 bases to trimming and J lost 11 bases, with 18 bases between them. The CDR3 spans 16 residues. CDR3 loop: CASSLADGGSSTPLHF. Written as DNA, the CDR3 is TGCGCCAGCAGCTTGGCGGACGGAGGATCAAGTACACCCCTCCACTTT. Full variable domain (remainder filled in from reference TRBV5-1 and TRBJ1-6): KAGVTQTPRYLIKTRGQQVTLSCSPISGHRSVSWYQQTPGQGLQFLFEYFSETQRNKGNFPGRFSGRQFSNSRSEMNVSTLELGDSALYLCASSLADGGSSTPLHFGNGTRLTVT.

This clone is a singleton in its sample. The chain carries TRBV7-2 and TRBJ2-7, with 11 bases identical to TRBD2. The CDR3 has 18 residues. Germline loops: CDR1 SGHTA, CDR2 FQGNSA. The junction had 12 bases not matched to a gene; V was cut back by 1 base and J by 4 bases. In DNA, the CDR3 is TGTGCCAGCAGCTTAGGGCCGGGGACTAGCGGTTTCGGGTACGAGCAGTACTTC. It specifies CASSLGPGTSGFGYEQYF.